Given below is one TCR beta chain in context. The specificity of this receptor is unknown. Base qualities are missing; no much larger clone stands one base away. Whole blood was collected in K2EDTA tubes by collaborating institutions according to the institutions' own protocols. For TCRbeta analysis, collaborators shipped samples as frozen whole blood, isolated PBMCs, or DNA extracted from either of those sample types. The data originate from a study of blood T cell repertoires in COVID-19 (dated by TCRdb to the early 2020s). At the level of the whole study: The collaborator samples originated in the United States, Italy and Spain and spanned the acute and convalescent phases of COVID-19. The prospective study material was composed of cDNA or gDNA derived from T cells, B-cell-depleted T cells, or PBMCs. The dataset comprised deeply sampled blood TCRbeta repertoires from subjects exposed to, actively infected with, or recovered from COVID-19. The repertoires were made available in a free public database intended to serve as a resource for research on the immune response to SARS-CoV-2. Samples came from the ongoing ImmuneRACE study (first 160 participants) plus 1,254 subjects from 6 global collaborators. A de-identified subject ID, COVID-19 status, age in years and sex were almost always included in the sample metadata. Where HLA class I and class II types were available, the types were taken from metadata supplied by the sample provider, not from assay-based typing.

Overall results and qualifications from the work: How much clinical and demographic metadata was included differed by source and by participant, and the metadata was provided uncurated.

TCRbeta CDR3 regions were amplified from genomic DNA using the immunoSEQ Assay, a bias-controlled multiplex PCR. The study's own analysis went as follows. The number of nucleated cells in each sample was estimated by amplification of reference gene primers within the assay. To quantify the absolute abundance of each unique TCRbeta CDR3 rearrangement, sequence reads were collapsed and filtered. Productive Simpson clonality was computed per sample as the square root of Simpson's diversity index over productive rearrangements. TCRdb provides this immuneACCESS table in a form limited to in-frame rearrangements. Some clones are lacking; in checked studies, under half of them reflect an unresolved V gene, and why the rest are absent is not known. V, J and clone size are taken as reported in that table, and D and trimming were inferred from the DNA itself. The sample records some 97,000 clones, around four fifths of which are singletons. 31% of the sample comes from the top ten.

The CDR3 contains 14 residues, cysteine and phenylalanine counted. Of all the DNA, just the CDR3 is kept, 42 bases in frame from base 1. At the junction V is shortened by 7 bases and J by 0 bases, with 10 bases in between. The CDR1 and CDR2 encoded by the germline V gene (reference sequence) are LNHDA and SQIVND. The sequence came from a man in his sixties or seventies with active or convalescent COVID-19. The specimen sequenced was peripheral blood. Recombination joined TRBV19 with TRBJ2-1; tentative D gene TRBD2, with 5 bases matching. The sequenced DNA is TGTGCCAGTACGCGGGCCAGCTCCTACAATGAGCAGTTCTTC. The encoded protein is CASTRASSYNEQFF.